These 21 T cell receptor beta chains were all obtained from the same sample, sequenced in a study of T cell repertoires in cytomegalovirus infection. What these receptors recognize is not known. TCRdb processed the reads anew with MiXCR; each CDR3 protein has one entry. The repertoire consists of some 500,000 distinct CDR3 sequences, with around two fifths occurring once and the leading ten covering over 45%. This material consisted of cultured PBMCs, taken from culture after CMV antigen stimulation. All receptors derive from a human donor in good health (CMV status not recorded). Some clones in this sample may be carry-over from other donors' samples.

A few counts support this clonotype. The chain uses TRBV7-2 and TRBJ2-7; no clear D gene. The germline V gene encodes CDR1 SGHTA and CDR2 FQGNSA. CDR3 size: 12 residues. Deletions cut 5 bases from V and 6 bases from J, with 11 bases between. The CDR3 bases are TGTGCCAGCAGCGGGTATTGGGGCGAGCAGTACTTC. The encoded protein is CASSGYWGEQYF.

This clonotype was observed a handful of times. The rearrangement uses TRBV12-3 or TRBV12-4 and TRBJ1-2, with D hard to call. The CDR3 sequence is 11 residues long. V shed 4 bases and J shed 13 bases, with 13 bases lying between them. DNA for the CDR3: TGTGCCAGCAGTTCGGGCGGCCTGATCACCTTC. As protein: CASSSGGLITF.

This clonotype was seen a handful of times. The rearrangement links TRBV4-2 to TRBJ2-2; 14 positions agree with TRBD2. With 1 base clipped from V and 2 bases from J, the junction kept 9 bases outside the gene matches. This CDR3 spans 20 amino acids. CDR1 is LGHNA and CDR2 is YNFKEQ in the germline V gene. In nucleotides, the CDR3 is TGTGCCAGCAGCCAAGCACCAGGGACTAGCGGGGGCTCTAACACCGGGGAGCTGTTTTTT. Its translation: CASSQAPGTSGGSNTGELFF.

A few counts support this clonotype. The chain combines TRBV7-8 with TRBJ2-1; TRBD1 matches at 8 bases. This CDR3 region has 13 residues. Germline V gives CDR1 SGHVS, CDR2 FQNEAQ. The J segment lost 4 bases and the V segment lost 8 bases, leaving 4 bases of the junction unmatched. The chain's CDR3 is CASRRDRYNEQFF. CDR3 nucleotides: TGTGCCAGCCGCCGGGACAGGTACAATGAGCAGTTCTTC. The variable domain in full, with the rest retrieved from reference TRBV7-8 and TRBJ2-1, is GAGVSQSPRYKVAKRGQDVALRCDPISGHVSLFWYQQALGQGPEFLTYFQNEAQLDKSGLPSDRFFAERPEGSVSTLKIQRTQQEDSAVYLCASRRDRYNEQFFGPGTRLTVL.

This chain connects TRBV20-1 to TRBJ2-7, with unresolved D. The germline gives CDR1 DFQATT, CDR2 SNEGSKA (reference sequence). The germline V and J ends were trimmed by 6 bases and 7 bases, with 13 bases remaining between them. This CDR3 is 11 amino acids long. As DNA, the CDR3 is TGCAGTGCCGTTAAAGCCGGGGAGCAGTACTTC. Translating gives CSAVKAGEQYF.

The chain employs TRBV6-2 or TRBV6-3 and TRBJ1-2, with D tentatively TRBD1 (6 bases). This CDR3 comprises 16 residues. With 2 bases removed from V and 5 bases from J, the gap between germline ends came to 18 bases. Germline V lookup: CDR1 MNHEY, CDR2 SVGEGT. The DNA for the CDR3 is TGTGCCAGCAGTTACGGGGGCCTACTCGCCCCTTATGGCTACACCTTC. Protein product: CASSYGGLLAPYGYTF.

The CDR3 bases are TGCGCCAGCAGCCCTCGGGACAGCCGTAATTCACCCCTCCACTTT. Its protein product is CASSPRDSRNSPLHF. The chain carries TRBV4-1 and TRBJ1-6; TRBD1 aligns across 7 bases. CDR3 size: 15 residues. Germline CDR1 MGHRA, CDR2 YSYEKL. With 4 bases clipped from V and 6 bases from J, the junction kept 6 bases outside the gene matches.

A word on this clonotype: At one end the junction does not follow the germline gene, possibly because of a read error. The CDR3 sequence is CASSSRHNDQFF. The DNA for the CDR3 is TGTGCCAGCAGCTCCCGACACAATGATCAGTTCTTC. The rearrangement joins TRBV9 to TRBJ2-1; D call uncertain. The CDR3 consists of 12 residues. Germline V gene lookup returns CDR1 SGDLS and CDR2 YYNGEE.

The chain employs TRBV11-2 and TRBJ2-7; 10 bases map to TRBD2. Germline lookup yields CDR1 SGHAT and CDR2 FQNNGV. The CDR3 is made up of 16 amino acids. With V trimmed by 5 bases and J by 2 bases, 9 bases remained unmatched. For the CDR3, the DNA is TGTGCCAGCAGCCCGTACTTAGCGGGGGGACCCTACGAGCAGTACTTC. It is translated as CASSPYLAGGPYEQYF.

For this clonotype: The junction and the germline gene differ at one end; a read error may be behind it. The genes are TRBV6-1 and TRBJ1-6; 9 bases are shared with TRBD1. The CDR3 consists of 14 residues. Germline CDR1 is MNHNS and CDR2 is SASEGT. CDR3: CASTRDRVNSSLHF. The CDR3 DNA reads as TGTGCCAGCACCCGGGACAGGGTTAATTCATCCCTCCACTTT.

The CDR3 loop reads CASSVQENSPLHF. The CDR3 nucleotides read TGTGCCAGCAGTGTTCAGGAGAATTCACCCCTCCACTTT. The chain employs TRBV2 and TRBJ1-6, with D uncertain. Trimming pared 4 bases from V and 7 bases from J, leaving 8 bases between. Per the germline V gene, CDR1 is SNHLY and CDR2 is FYNNEI. The CDR3 is made up of 13 amino acids.

This clonotype was detected only a few times. The chain has TRBV7-8 and TRBJ2-3, with 9 nucleotides matching TRBD2. CDR3 length: 17 residues. V lost 3 bases, J lost 2 bases, and 9 bases stayed unmatched. Germline CDR1 is SGHVS and CDR2 is FQNEAQ. For the CDR3, the DNA is TGTGCCAGCAGCTTTAGGCCCCTAGCGGGGAACACAGATACGCAGTATTTT. Its protein is CASSFRPLAGNTDTQYF.

CDR3 in amino acids: CASSSPSDEQFF. CDR3 DNA: TGTGCCAGCAGTTCGCCATCGGATGAGCAGTTCTTC. The chain combines TRBV12-3 or TRBV12-4 with TRBJ2-1; no reliable D call. The CDR3 has 12 residues. Deletions cut 4 bases from V and 8 bases from J, with 9 bases between.

This clonotype was recorded a few times. V and J are TRBV10-3 and TRBJ2-7; the match to TRBD2 covers 7 bases. Germline V lookup: CDR1 ENHRY, CDR2 SYGVKD. The V gene end was trimmed by 10 bases and the J gene end by 5 bases; junction bases not matched to a gene: 11. This CDR3 spans 13 amino acids. The CDR3, as DNA: TGTGCCACCTCCGGGAGGCCCCTCGACGAGCAGTACTTC. Its protein product is CATSGRPLDEQYF.

The chain joins TRBV20-1 to TRBJ2-7; D tentatively fits TRBD1 or TRBD2 (5 bases each). Deletions cut 6 bases from V and 0 bases from J, with 18 bases between. The CDR3 consists of 15 residues. Germline V CDR1 and CDR2: DFQATT, SNEGSKA (reference sequence). The CDR3 reads CSAQGQGRGSYEQYF. CDR3 DNA sequence: TGCAGTGCGCAAGGTCAGGGTCGGGGCTCCTACGAGCAGTACTTC.

V is TRBV7-6 and J is TRBJ2-1; 12 bases agree with TRBD2. The ends lost 1 base at V and 2 bases at J; junction bases unmatched: 9. Germline assignment: CDR1 SGHVS and CDR2 FNYEAQ. The CDR3 is made up of 19 amino acids. CDR3 region: CASSLEASGRAWAYNEQFF. CDR3 coding DNA: TGTGCCAGCAGCTTAGAGGCTAGCGGGAGGGCCTGGGCCTACAATGAGCAGTTCTTC. The whole variable domain, remainder taken from reference TRBV7-6 and TRBJ2-1, is GAGVSQSPRYKVTKRGQDVALRCDPISGHVSLYWYRQALGQGPEFLTYFNYEAQQDKSGLPNDRFSAERPEGSISTLTIQRTEQRDSAMYRCASSLEASGRAWAYNEQFFGPGTRLTVL.

The chain uses TRBV6-1 and TRBJ2-1; D is possibly TRBD1 or TRBD2 (5 bases each). Germline loops: CDR1 MNHNS, CDR2 SASEGT. The CDR3 is made up of 13 amino acids. The V gene lost 8 bases and the J gene lost 10 bases, with 18 bases spanning the gap. For the CDR3, the DNA is TGTGCCAGCGTCGGGACGGCCGGTCGGGAGCAGTTCTTC. Protein product: CASVGTAGREQFF.

CDR3 in amino acids: CASSGDRAHQQFF. The DNA of the CDR3 is TGTGCCAGCAGCGGGGACAGGGCACATCAGCAGTTCTTC. The chain links TRBV11-2 to TRBJ2-1; TRBD1 agrees at 9 bases. Trimming cost V 5 bases and J 11 bases; bases outside gene matches: 7. This CDR3 region has 13 residues. Germline lookup yields CDR1 SGHAT and CDR2 FQNNGV.

This clonotype has ten or more counts. The chain uses TRBV7-8 and TRBJ2-5, with D unresolved. The V and J ends lost 3 bases and 1 base respectively, with 9 bases between them. Looked up from germline, CDR1 is SGHVS and CDR2 is FQNEAQ. The CDR3 has 14 amino acids. CDR3 protein: CASSFSEAQETQYF. The CDR3 DNA reads TGTGCCAGCAGCTTTTCCGAGGCCCAAGAGACCCAGTACTTC.

A few counts support this clonotype. The rearrangement joins TRBV19 to TRBJ2-1; TRBD1 might be the D (6 bases). V gave up 3 bases and J gave up 10 bases, with 19 bases separating them. This CDR3 contains 15 residues. Germline loops: CDR1 LNHDA, CDR2 SQIVND (reference sequence). CDR3 sequence: CASSISPAAQGEQFF. For the CDR3, the DNA is TGTGCCAGTAGTATTTCCCCCGCGGCCCAGGGGGAGCAGTTCTTC.

The chain uses TRBV5-4 and TRBJ1-2; 8 nucleotides align to TRBD1. The germline CDR1 and CDR2 sequences are SGHNT and YYREEE (reference sequence). There are 16 residues in the CDR3. V trimming: 2 bases; J trimming: 0 bases; junction bases outside the gene matches: 6. Written as DNA, the CDR3 is TGTGCCAGCAGCTTAGGACAGGGAAGAACTAACTATGGCTACACCTTC. Residues: CASSLGQGRTNYGYTF.